A selection of T cell receptor beta chains follows, all from one sample in a study of shared clonotypes between healthy human individuals. Method: immunoSEQ multiplex PCR; TCRdb's copy keeps in-frame clones and lacks some. Found here are under 650,000 clones, about 95% of them singletons; the top ten hold about 0.064%. Sequenced material: naive CD4+ T cells sorted from blood. These receptors were taken from a woman aged 30 to 39 in good health. Both conserved end residues are part of each CDR3. The order of the fields is V gene, clone size, D gene, J gene, CDR3 protein, CDR3 DNA. A D gene is named only where the DNA matches it firmly. Only part of the rows carry a size: once, few, many, or a class if the clone is expanded.

v_call: TRBV11-2
clone_size: NA
d_call: NA
j_call: TRBJ2-7
cdr3_aa: CASSPEGTAAYEQYF
cdr3_nt: TGTGCCAGCAGCCCAGAAGGGACGGCCGCCTACGAGCAGTACTTC

v_call: TRBV2
clone_size: NA
d_call: NA
j_call: TRBJ2-7
cdr3_aa: CASSARYEQYF
cdr3_nt: TGTGCCAGCAGTGCCCGCTACGAGCAGTACTTC

v_call: TRBV30
clone_size: NA
d_call: NA
j_call: TRBJ2-3
cdr3_aa: CAWSGQTTDTQYF
cdr3_nt: TGTGCCTGGAGTGGACAGACCACAGATACGCAGTATTTT

v_call: TRBV28
clone_size: once
d_call: TRBD1
j_call: TRBJ1-1
cdr3_aa: CASRSGGWVRNTEAFF
cdr3_nt: TGTGCCAGCAGGTCAGGGGGCTGGGTGCGGAACACTGAAGCTTTCTTT

v_call: TRBV23-1
clone_size: NA
d_call: NA
j_call: TRBJ2-2
cdr3_aa: CANTPNGRVWENTGELFF
cdr3_nt: TGCGCCAACACTCCTAACGGTAGGGTGTGGGAGAACACCGGGGAGCTGTTTTTT

v_call: TRBV5-1
clone_size: NA
d_call: NA
j_call: TRBJ1-3
cdr3_aa: CASSLGGPSGNTIYF
cdr3_nt: TGCGCCAGCAGCTTGGGTGGCCCCTCTGGAAACACCATATATTTT

v_call: TRBV5-4
clone_size: NA
d_call: NA
j_call: TRBJ1-1
cdr3_aa: CASTLTGTNVNTEAFF
cdr3_nt: TGTGCCAGCACCTTGACCGGGACGAATGTGAACACTGAAGCTTTCTTT

v_call: TRBV9
clone_size: NA
d_call: TRBD2
j_call: TRBJ2-5
cdr3_aa: CASSGTSGQETQYF
cdr3_nt: TGTGCCAGCAGCGGCACTAGCGGCCAAGAGACCCAGTACTTC

v_call: TRBV7-2
clone_size: NA
d_call: TRBD2
j_call: TRBJ2-2
cdr3_aa: CASSHGGFGSNTGELFF
cdr3_nt: TGTGCCAGCAGCCACGGGGGGTTTGGTTCGAACACCGGGGAGCTGTTTTTT

v_call: TRBV2
clone_size: NA
d_call: TRBD1
j_call: TRBJ1-2
cdr3_aa: CASRPTGGYGYTF
cdr3_nt: TGTGCCAGCCGACCGACAGGGGGCTATGGCTACACCTTC

v_call: TRBV11-2
clone_size: NA
d_call: NA
j_call: TRBJ1-2
cdr3_aa: CASSFAGTMGYTF
cdr3_nt: TGTGCCAGCAGCTTTGCCGGAACTATGGGCTACACCTTC

v_call: TRBV10-1
clone_size: NA
d_call: TRBD2
j_call: TRBJ2-1
cdr3_aa: CASSERASGGSSYNEQFF
cdr3_nt: TGCGCCAGCAGTGAGAGAGCTAGCGGGGGAAGCTCCTACAATGAGCAGTTCTTC

v_call: TRBV28
clone_size: NA
d_call: NA
j_call: TRBJ2-2
cdr3_aa: CASRRRGGELFF
cdr3_nt: TGTGCCAGCAGGAGACGTGGCGGGGAGCTGTTTTTT

v_call: TRBV5-1
clone_size: NA
d_call: TRBD1
j_call: TRBJ2-7
cdr3_aa: CASSSQGAKEQYF
cdr3_nt: TGCGCCAGCAGCAGCCAGGGGGCTAAAGAGCAGTACTTC

v_call: TRBV9
clone_size: NA
d_call: TRBD2
j_call: TRBJ2-7
cdr3_aa: CASSLGTTSSYEQYF
cdr3_nt: TGTGCCAGCAGCCTGGGGACTACCAGCTCCTACGAGCAGTACTTC

v_call: TRBV27
clone_size: NA
d_call: NA
j_call: TRBJ2-7
cdr3_aa: CASSFGAGAYEQYF
cdr3_nt: TGTGCCAGCAGTTTCGGGGCAGGGGCCTACGAGCAGTACTTC

v_call: TRBV28
clone_size: NA
d_call: NA
j_call: TRBJ1-5
cdr3_aa: CASSTMTRRYQPQHF
cdr3_nt: TGTGCCAGCAGTACAATGACACGCCGTTATCAGCCCCAGCATTTT

v_call: TRBV7-8
clone_size: NA
d_call: TRBD1
j_call: TRBJ2-1
cdr3_aa: CASSLGQGARGPYNEQFF
cdr3_nt: TGTGCCAGCAGCTTAGGACAGGGGGCGCGGGGCCCTTACAATGAGCAGTTCTTC

v_call: TRBV27
clone_size: NA
d_call: TRBD1
j_call: TRBJ2-7
cdr3_aa: CASSLRQGEPYEQYF
cdr3_nt: TGTGCCAGCAGTTTACGACAGGGGGAACCCTACGAGCAGTACTTC

v_call: TRBV5-1
clone_size: NA
d_call: NA
j_call: TRBJ2-1
cdr3_aa: CASSRSGTQQFF
cdr3_nt: TGCGCCAGCAGCCGCTCCGGGACACAGCAGTTCTTC

v_call: TRBV28
clone_size: NA
d_call: NA
j_call: TRBJ2-3
cdr3_aa: CASSLRDFRGTDTQYF
cdr3_nt: TGTGCCAGCAGTTTGCGGGACTTTAGGGGCACAGATACGCAGTATTTT

v_call: TRBV11-2
clone_size: NA
d_call: TRBD2
j_call: TRBJ2-7
cdr3_aa: CASSLVGTKYEQYF
cdr3_nt: TGTGCCAGCAGCTTAGTTGGGACTAAATACGAGCAGTACTTC

v_call: TRBV5-1
clone_size: NA
d_call: TRBD1
j_call: TRBJ2-1
cdr3_aa: CASSRTGGWGEQFF
cdr3_nt: TGCGCCAGCAGCCGGACAGGGGGCTGGGGTGAGCAGTTCTTC

v_call: TRBV18
clone_size: once
d_call: TRBD1
j_call: TRBJ1-5
cdr3_aa: CASSAGGSQPQHF
cdr3_nt: TGTGCCAGCTCAGCAGGGGGCTCTCAGCCCCAGCATTTT

v_call: TRBV7-3
clone_size: few
d_call: NA
j_call: TRBJ2-1
cdr3_aa: CASSLGHQNNEQFF
cdr3_nt: TGTGCCAGCAGCTTAGGGCACCAGAACAATGAGCAGTTCTTC

v_call: TRBV25-1
clone_size: few
d_call: NA
j_call: TRBJ2-7
cdr3_aa: CASSQYDEQYF
cdr3_nt: TGTGCCAGCAGTCAGTACGACGAGCAGTACTTC